This TCR beta chain stems from a study of blood T cells in healthy people across ages. Study details: Researchers report that template switching captured about one barcoded beta molecule per two T cells. Overall study results and limits: Per million T cells, TCR beta diversity dropped about linearly as age rose. Donors of long life had a larger count of naive CD4+ cells and greater diversity than aged donors.

Per the germline V gene, CDR1 is SEHNR and CDR2 is FQNEAQ (reference sequence). This CDR3 spans 16 amino acids. The V and J ends lost 5 bases and 1 base respectively, with 18 bases between them. A J-beta primer mix and a sample-barcoded 5' primer were used in a second PCR of about 7 to 12 cycles. TCRdb re-derived calls from the 5' RACE reads in MiXCR, one entry per CDR3 protein. The sample includes 800,000 to 950,000 distinct CDR3 sequences, roughly 29% of them seen just once. With respect to this clonotype: Its antigen is still unknown.

The sample was also linked to a second study, of T cells of mothers and their children. That work adds: T cell clones that were persistent and microchimeric went undetected.

The sample was blood. The rearrangement uses TRBV7-9 and TRBJ2-7; D might be TRBD1 (6 bases). This TCR was recovered from a woman aged 40 to 55 in good health. CDR3 nucleotides: TGTGCCAGCAGCCAGGGGTCCGCGAGAGGGTCCTACGAGCAGTACTTC. Translated, it gives CASSQGSARGSYEQYF. Full variable domain (outside the CDR3, taken from reference TRBV7-9 and TRBJ2-7): DTGVSQNPRHKITKRGQNVTFRCDPISEHNRLYWYRQTLGQGPEFLTYFQNEAQLEKSRLLSDRFSAERPKGSFSTLEIQRTEQGDSAMYLCASSQGSARGSYEQYFGPGTRLTVT.